What follows describes a single TCR beta chain. The CDR3 is made up of 15 amino acids. V dropped 7 bases and J dropped 0 bases, with 10 bases sitting between them. Per the germline V gene, CDR1 is MNHEY and CDR2 is SVGAGI. In the original analysis: Nucleated cell counts were estimated from reference gene primer amplification. Measured with immunoSEQ multiplex PCR; TCRdb has only the in-frame clones, and not every one. D and trimming were read from the DNA, whereas the V and J calls and clone size are those reported in that table. This table has 70,000 to 95,000 clones, approximately 92% appearing once. The data belong to a study of blood T cell repertoires in COVID-19.

The rearrangement joins TRBV6-5 to TRBJ1-6; D gene unclear. The receptor comes from a woman aged 55-75 years with active COVID-19. Sequenced input: peripheral blood. The CDR3 protein is CASKFESSYNSPLHF. The CDR3 nucleotides read TGTGCCAGCAAGTTCGAGAGCTCCTATAATTCACCCCTCCACTTT.